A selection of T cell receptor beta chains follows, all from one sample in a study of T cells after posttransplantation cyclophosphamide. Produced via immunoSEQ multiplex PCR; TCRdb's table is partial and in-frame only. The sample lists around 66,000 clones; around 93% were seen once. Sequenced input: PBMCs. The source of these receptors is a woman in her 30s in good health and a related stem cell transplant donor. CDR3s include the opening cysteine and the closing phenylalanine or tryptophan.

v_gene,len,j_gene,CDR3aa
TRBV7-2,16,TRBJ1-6,CASSRRSMTVNSPLHF
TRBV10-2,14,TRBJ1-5,CASRVGTDNQPQHF
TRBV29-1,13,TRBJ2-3,CSVEDQGSYTQYF
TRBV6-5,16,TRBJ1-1,CASSYSSGFVNTEAFF
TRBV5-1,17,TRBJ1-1,CASSSFLQGQGATEAFF
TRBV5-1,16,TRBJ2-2,CASSLGTGGGTGELFF
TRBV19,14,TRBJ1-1,CASRPGRGDTEAFF
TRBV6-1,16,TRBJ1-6,CASSEASSSYNSPLHF
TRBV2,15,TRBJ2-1,CASSGGRYSYNEQFF
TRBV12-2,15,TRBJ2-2,CASRVDTANTGELFF
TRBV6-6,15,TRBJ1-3,CATFSRVRSGNTIYF
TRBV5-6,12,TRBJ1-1,CASSRDRTEAFF
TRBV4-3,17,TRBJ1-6,CASSQDPGQKSNSPLHF
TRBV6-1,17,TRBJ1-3,CASSDDFPDEAGNTIYF
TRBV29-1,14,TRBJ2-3,CSVRRQGATDTQYF
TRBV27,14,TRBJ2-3,CASSLGGATDTQYF
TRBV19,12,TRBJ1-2,CASRVSVDGYTF
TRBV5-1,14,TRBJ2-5,CASSQSNSKETQYF
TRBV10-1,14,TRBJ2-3,CASRPGLNTDTQYF
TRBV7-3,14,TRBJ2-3,CASSYLGEADTQYF
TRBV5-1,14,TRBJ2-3,CASSLRLGTDTQYF
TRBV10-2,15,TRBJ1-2,CASSESGVGLAGYTF
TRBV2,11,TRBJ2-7,CASRQGVEQYF
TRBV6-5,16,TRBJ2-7,CASSYSGSTVSYEQYF
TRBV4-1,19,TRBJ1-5,CASSQVSGELLYGNQPQHF
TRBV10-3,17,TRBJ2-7,CAISDESIGQGIYEQYF
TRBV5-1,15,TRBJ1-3,CASRSDSFSGNTIYF
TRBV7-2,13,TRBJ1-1,CASSLGGWAVAFF
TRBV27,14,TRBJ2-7,CASSPQGWSYEQYF
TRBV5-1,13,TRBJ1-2,CASRLEGANGYTF
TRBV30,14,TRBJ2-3,CAWSDSGGADTQYF
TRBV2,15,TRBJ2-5,CASSGLAGAQETQYF
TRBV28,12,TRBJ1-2,CASSLRKDGYTF
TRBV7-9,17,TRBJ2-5,CASSLVWAGLNQETQYF
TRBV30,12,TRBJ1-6,CAWSLGGSPLHF
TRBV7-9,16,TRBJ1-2,CASSSPVGTGRYGYTF
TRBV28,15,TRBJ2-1,CASSPSSGGALWQFF
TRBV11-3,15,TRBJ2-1,CASSLGQSSYNEQFF
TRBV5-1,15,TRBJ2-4,CASSPGDLAKNIQYF
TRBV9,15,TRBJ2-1,CASSVGARGYNEQFF
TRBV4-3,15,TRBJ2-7,CASSQEAGPPYEQYF
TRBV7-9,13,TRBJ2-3,CASSLAGQGGQYF
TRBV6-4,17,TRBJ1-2,CASSDTNRGLGTGGYTF
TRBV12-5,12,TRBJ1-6,CASGSTMRALHF
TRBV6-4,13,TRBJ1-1,CATSDGMNTEAFF
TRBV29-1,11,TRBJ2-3,CSVTSTDTQYF
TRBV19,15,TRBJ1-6,CASSRGDRENSPLHF
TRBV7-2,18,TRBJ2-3,CASSLARSGRGRSDTQYF
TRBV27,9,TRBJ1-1,CASSLEAFF
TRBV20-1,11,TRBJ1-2,CSTDESYGYTF
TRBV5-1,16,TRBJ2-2,CASSPRAGAHTGELFF
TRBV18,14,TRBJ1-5,CASSRADRNQPQHF
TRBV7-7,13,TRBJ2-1,CASSLSSSHEQFF